These T cell receptor beta chains were read from a single sample in a study of OX40 agonist ivuxolimab in advanced cancers. The repertoire was sequenced with immunoSEQ multiplex PCR; TCRdb's copy has only in-frame clones and lacks some. This sample yields roughly 30,000 clones, of which roughly 87% are seen a single time; nearly 15% belongs to the top ten. Here the sequenced sample was CD4+ or CD8+ T cells sorted from blood, taken in a trial of the OX40 agonist ivuxolimab. These receptors were taken from an adult with an advanced solid tumor such as melanoma, head and neck, liver or kidney cancer. Both conserved end residues are part of each CDR3. The D gene is left open where the match is weak. The listing skips clone size in some rows; elsewhere it reads once, few, many or a size class.

TRBJ2-7	NA	NA	TRBV28	CASSPLDRGPYEQYF	TGTGCCAGCAGTCCACTTGATCGGGGGCCGTACGAGCAGTACTTC
TRBJ2-7	NA	NA	TRBV7-9	CASSLRGIYEQYF	TGTGCCAGCAGCTTAAGGGGAATCTACGAGCAGTACTTC
TRBJ1-1	NA	NA	TRBV9	CASSVGQTNTEAFF	TGTGCCAGCAGCGTAGGCCAGACGAACACTGAAGCTTTCTTT
TRBJ2-2	NA	NA	TRBV7-6	CASRTGTGELFF	TGTGCCAGCAGGACGGGAACCGGGGAGCTGTTTTTT
TRBJ2-7	TRBD2	NA	TRBV7-9	CASSQGLAGGRSSYEQYF	TGTGCCAGCAGCCAGGGACTAGCGGGAGGGCGAAGCTCCTACGAGCAGTACTTC
TRBJ2-7	NA	NA	TRBV11-2	CASSLGGKIYEQYF	TGTGCCAGCAGCTTAGGCGGAAAAATCTACGAGCAGTACTTC
TRBJ2-1	TRBD2	few	TRBV27	CASSGGYNEQFF	TGTGCCAGTAGCGGGGGGTACAATGAGCAGTTCTTC
TRBJ1-1	NA	NA	TRBV7-2	CASSLDGYTEAFF	TGTGCCAGCAGCCTCGACGGATACACTGAAGCTTTCTTT
TRBJ2-3	TRBD1	NA	TRBV7-2	CASSPDRGGRTDTQYF	TGTGCCAGCAGCCCCGACAGGGGCGGGCGCACAGATACGCAGTATTTT
TRBJ2-7	TRBD2	NA	TRBV9	CASSVASGNYEQYF	TGTGCCAGCAGCGTTGCTAGCGGAAACTACGAGCAGTACTTC
TRBJ2-7	NA	NA	TRBV4-1	CASSLDPNSYEQYF	TGCGCCAGCAGTCTTGACCCCAACTCCTACGAGCAGTACTTC
TRBJ2-7	TRBD2	once	TRBV28	CASRSGTSGRFGEQYF	TGTGCCAGCAGGTCCGGGACTAGCGGGAGGTTTGGCGAGCAGTACTTC
TRBJ2-7	NA	NA	TRBV5-1	CASSLAETGSSYEQYF	TGCGCCAGCAGCTTGGCGGAGACGGGGAGCTCCTACGAGCAGTACTTC
TRBJ2-1	NA	NA	TRBV27	CASSPGFFRNEQFF	TGTGCCAGCAGCCCAGGGTTCTTTAGGAATGAGCAGTTCTTC
TRBJ1-5	NA	NA	TRBV19	CASSIGRYGGNQPQHF	TGTGCCAGTAGTATCGGGCGCTACGGCGGCAATCAGCCCCAGCATTTT
TRBJ2-7	TRBD2	NA	TRBV7-7	CASSFASGSRYEQYF	TGTGCCAGCAGCTTCGCTAGCGGGAGTAGGTACGAGCAGTACTTC
TRBJ2-7	TRBD2	NA	TRBV2	CASSSRRTSESYEQYF	TGTGCCAGCAGTTCCCGACGGACTAGCGAATCCTACGAGCAGTACTTC
TRBJ2-5	NA	NA	TRBV7-9	CASSPPRETQYF	TGTGCCAGCAGCCCCCCTCGGGAGACCCAGTACTTC
TRBJ2-3	NA	NA	TRBV28	CASSFPPEGLTDTQYF	TGTGCCAGCAGTTTCCCTCCGGAGGGCCTAACAGATACGCAGTATTTT
TRBJ2-7	NA	once	TRBV5-8	CASSLVYRSGYEQYF	TGTGCCAGCAGCTTGGTATACCGATCCGGCTACGAGCAGTACTTC
TRBJ2-7	NA	NA	TRBV9	CASSVATQGPYEQYF	TGTGCCAGCAGCGTAGCGACTCAGGGACCCTACGAGCAGTACTTC
TRBJ2-7	TRBD2	NA	TRBV28	CASSLGGGYSYEQYF	TGTGCCAGCAGTTTAGGCGGGGGGTACTCCTACGAGCAGTACTTC
TRBJ2-7	TRBD2	NA	TRBV9	CASSASSGRAGEQYF	TGTGCCAGCAGCGCTTCTAGCGGGAGGGCCGGCGAGCAGTACTTC
TRBJ2-2	NA	NA	TRBV15	CATSRDRLNTGELFF	TGTGCCACCAGCAGGGATCGATTAAACACCGGGGAGCTGTTTTTT
TRBJ2-3	TRBD2	NA	TRBV7-6	CASSQYSGREITDTQYF	TGTGCCAGCAGCCAGTATAGCGGGAGGGAGATCACAGATACGCAGTATTTT
TRBJ2-1	TRBD2	once	TRBV7-9	CASSFAGGSYNEQFF	TGTGCCAGCAGCTTTGCGGGAGGCTCCTACAATGAGCAGTTCTTC
TRBJ2-7	TRBD2	NA	TRBV7-2	CASSLASGSAYEQYF	TGTGCCAGCAGCTTAGCTAGCGGGAGTGCGTACGAGCAGTACTTC
TRBJ2-3	TRBD2	once	TRBV11-1	CASSPGLAGDADTQYF	TGTGCCAGCAGCCCGGGACTAGCGGGAGACGCAGATACGCAGTATTTT
TRBJ1-2	NA	NA	TRBV5-1	CASSLGSGSGYTF	TGCGCCAGCAGCTTGGGATCAGGCTCGGGCTACACCTTC
TRBJ2-3	NA	NA	TRBV27	CASSTGGRGWDTQYF	TGTGCCAGCAGTACAGGAGGCCGGGGTTGGGATACGCAGTATTTT
TRBJ2-2	TRBD1	NA	TRBV4-1	CASSQAGTGSFTGELFF	TGCGCCAGCAGCCAAGCTGGGACAGGGAGTTTCACCGGGGAGCTGTTTTTT
TRBJ2-7	NA	NA	TRBV2	CASSMTSVYEQYF	TGTGCCAGCAGTATGACTAGTGTCTACGAGCAGTACTTC
TRBJ2-3	NA	NA	TRBV6-4	CASSRSREADTQYF	TGTGCCAGCAGTAGGTCTCGCGAGGCAGATACGCAGTATTTT
TRBJ2-5	TRBD1	NA	TRBV28	CAITRDSRGETQYF	TGTGCCATTACGAGGGACAGCCGAGGGGAGACCCAGTACTTC
TRBJ2-7	TRBD1	NA	TRBV15	CATSPDRVPYEQYF	TGTGCCACCAGTCCGGACAGGGTCCCCTACGAGCAGTACTTC
TRBJ2-3	TRBD1	NA	TRBV28	CASSLADRGGTDTQYF	TGTGCCAGCAGTTTAGCGGACAGGGGTGGGACAGATACGCAGTATTTT
TRBJ1-2	NA	NA	TRBV13	CASSPSTKEYGYTF	TGTGCCAGCAGCCCTTCGACCAAAGAGTATGGCTACACCTTC
TRBJ2-7	NA	NA	TRBV5-1	CASSLAASAYEQYF	TGCGCCAGCAGCTTGGCAGCCAGCGCCTACGAGCAGTACTTC
TRBJ1-1	TRBD1	NA	TRBV30	CAWTRSVGGGMNTEAFF	TGTGCCTGGACCAGGTCGGTAGGGGGCGGAATGAACACTGAAGCTTTCTTT
TRBJ1-3	NA	NA	TRBV19	CASSRQASSGNTIYF	TGTGCCAGTAGTAGACAGGCGAGCTCTGGAAACACCATATATTTT
TRBJ2-1	TRBD2	once	TRBV7-8	CASSPGGQAPDEQFF	TGTGCCAGCAGCCCGGGGGGGCAGGCCCCCGATGAGCAGTTCTTC
TRBJ2-7	NA	NA	TRBV14	CASSQVGGSEQYF	TGTGCCAGCAGCCAAGTGGGGGGTAGCGAGCAGTACTTC
TRBJ2-6	NA	once	TRBV7-9	CASSTHLRANVLTF	TGTGCCAGCAGCACCCACCTTAGGGCCAACGTCCTGACTTTC
TRBJ2-3	NA	NA	TRBV27	CASSLLEFLGGTSTDTQYF	TGTGCCAGCAGTTTATTAGAATTTTTGGGAGGGACAAGCACAGATACGCAGTATTTT
TRBJ2-1	NA	NA	TRBV11-2	CASSLEGGGLKYNEQFF	TGTGCCAGCAGCTTAGAAGGGGGGGGACTAAAATACAATGAGCAGTTCTTC
TRBJ1-1	TRBD1	NA	TRBV5-1	CASSFGTVVLVNTEAFF	TGCGCCAGCAGCTTCGGGACAGTGGTTTTAGTGAACACTGAAGCTTTCTTT
TRBJ2-3	NA	NA	TRBV27	CASSLKSGPVTDTQYF	TGTGCCAGCAGTTTGAAAAGCGGCCCTGTCACAGATACGCAGTATTTT
TRBJ2-7	NA	NA	TRBV11-2	CASSLVGLLSYEQYF	TGTGCCAGCAGCTTAGTTGGGCTTTTGAGCTACGAGCAGTACTTC
TRBJ1-1	NA	NA	TRBV29-1	CSVTGPMNTEAFF	TGCAGCGTTACAGGGCCCATGAACACTGAAGCTTTCTTT
TRBJ2-5	NA	once	TRBV7-9	CASSRDSGETQYF	TGTGCCAGCAGCCGGGACTCGGGCGAGACCCAGTACTTC
TRBJ2-5	NA	NA	TRBV13	CASSGRGRRAETQYF	TGTGCCAGCAGCGGCCGGGGGAGGAGGGCAGAGACCCAGTACTTC
TRBJ1-3	NA	once	TRBV7-9	CASSPDGGNTIYF	TGTGCCAGCAGCCCTGATGGTGGAAACACCATATATTTT
TRBJ2-2	NA	NA	TRBV14	CASSQDGPATGELFF	TGTGCCAGCAGCCAAGATGGCCCAGCTACCGGGGAGCTGTTTTTT
TRBJ2-5	TRBD1	NA	TRBV12-5	CASATDREAQETQYF	TGTGCTAGTGCCACGGACAGGGAAGCCCAAGAGACCCAGTACTTC
TRBJ1-5	NA	NA	TRBV15	CATSSHRTVNEQPQHF	TGTGCCACCAGCAGTCATCGGACAGTGAATGAGCAGCCCCAGCATTTT